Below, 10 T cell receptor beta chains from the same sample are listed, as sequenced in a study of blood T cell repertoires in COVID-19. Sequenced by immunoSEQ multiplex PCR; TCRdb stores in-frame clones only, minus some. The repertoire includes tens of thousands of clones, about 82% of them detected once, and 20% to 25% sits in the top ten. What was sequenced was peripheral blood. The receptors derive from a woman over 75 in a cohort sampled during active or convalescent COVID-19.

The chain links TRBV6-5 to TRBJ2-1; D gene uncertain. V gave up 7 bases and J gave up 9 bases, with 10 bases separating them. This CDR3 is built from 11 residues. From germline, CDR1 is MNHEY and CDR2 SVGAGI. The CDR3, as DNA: TGTGCCAGCACCCGCCAGATTGAGCAGTTCTTC. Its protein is CASTRQIEQFF.

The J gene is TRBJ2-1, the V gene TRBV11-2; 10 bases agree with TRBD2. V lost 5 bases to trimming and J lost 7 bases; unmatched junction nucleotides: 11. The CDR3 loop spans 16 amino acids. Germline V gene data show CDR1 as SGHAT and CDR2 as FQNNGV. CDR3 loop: CASSLNGVTSGNEQFF. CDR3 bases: TGTGCCAGCAGCCTCAACGGGGTGACTAGCGGGAATGAGCAGTTCTTC.

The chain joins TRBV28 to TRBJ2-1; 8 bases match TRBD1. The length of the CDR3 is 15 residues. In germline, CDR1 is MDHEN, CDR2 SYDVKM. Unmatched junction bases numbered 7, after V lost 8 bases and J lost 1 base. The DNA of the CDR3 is TGTGCCAGCCTTAGCCGGGACAGGTCCTACAATGAGCAGTTCTTC. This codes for CASLSRDRSYNEQFF.

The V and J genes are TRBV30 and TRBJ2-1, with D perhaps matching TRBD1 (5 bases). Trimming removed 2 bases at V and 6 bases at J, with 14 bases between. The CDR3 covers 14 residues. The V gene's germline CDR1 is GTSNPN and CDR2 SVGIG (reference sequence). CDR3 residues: CAWSWLGAINEQFF. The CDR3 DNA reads TGTGCCTGGAGTTGGCTAGGGGCTATCAATGAGCAGTTCTTC.

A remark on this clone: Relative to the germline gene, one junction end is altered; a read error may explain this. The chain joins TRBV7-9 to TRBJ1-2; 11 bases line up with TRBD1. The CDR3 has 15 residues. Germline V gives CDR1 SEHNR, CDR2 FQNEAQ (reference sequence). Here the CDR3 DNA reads TGTGCTAGCAGCTGGTCCGGACAGGGGGCCTCAGGCTACACCTTC. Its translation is CASSWSGQGASGYTF.

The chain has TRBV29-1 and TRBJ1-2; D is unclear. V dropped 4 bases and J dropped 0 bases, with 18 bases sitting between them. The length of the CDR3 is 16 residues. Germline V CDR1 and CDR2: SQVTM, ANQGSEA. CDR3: CSVAQDGHEANYGYTF. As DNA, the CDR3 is TGCAGCGTTGCGCAAGACGGCCACGAGGCTAACTATGGCTACACCTTC.

As DNA, the CDR3 is TGTGCCTGGAGTGCCCAAAGCACCGAAATCTATGGCTACACCTTC. This gives the protein CAWSAQSTEIYGYTF. This rearrangement joins TRBV30 to TRBJ1-2; no reliable D call. Trimming shortened V by 1 base and J by 4 bases, and 16 bases separated the two germline ends. The CDR3 loop spans 15 amino acids. The germline CDR1 and CDR2 sequences are GTSNPN and SVGIG (reference sequence).

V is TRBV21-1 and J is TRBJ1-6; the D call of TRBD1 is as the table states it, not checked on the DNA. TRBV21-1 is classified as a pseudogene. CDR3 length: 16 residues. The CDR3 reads CASSKAPGQVNSPLHF. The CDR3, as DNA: TGTGCCAGCAGCAAAGCTCCGGGACAGGTCAATTCACCCCTCCACTTT.

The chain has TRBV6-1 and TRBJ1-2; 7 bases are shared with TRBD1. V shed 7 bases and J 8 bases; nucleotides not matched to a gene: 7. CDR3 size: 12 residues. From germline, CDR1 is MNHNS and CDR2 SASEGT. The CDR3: CASTSPGGGYTF. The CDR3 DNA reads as TGTGCCAGCACCTCCCCAGGGGGAGGCTACACCTTC.

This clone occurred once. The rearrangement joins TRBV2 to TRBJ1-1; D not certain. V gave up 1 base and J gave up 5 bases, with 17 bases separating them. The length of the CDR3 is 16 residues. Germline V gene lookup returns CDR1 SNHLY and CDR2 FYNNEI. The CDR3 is CASSEVVWRAETEAFF. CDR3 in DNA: TGTGCCAGCAGTGAAGTGGTTTGGAGGGCCGAGACTGAAGCTTTCTTT.